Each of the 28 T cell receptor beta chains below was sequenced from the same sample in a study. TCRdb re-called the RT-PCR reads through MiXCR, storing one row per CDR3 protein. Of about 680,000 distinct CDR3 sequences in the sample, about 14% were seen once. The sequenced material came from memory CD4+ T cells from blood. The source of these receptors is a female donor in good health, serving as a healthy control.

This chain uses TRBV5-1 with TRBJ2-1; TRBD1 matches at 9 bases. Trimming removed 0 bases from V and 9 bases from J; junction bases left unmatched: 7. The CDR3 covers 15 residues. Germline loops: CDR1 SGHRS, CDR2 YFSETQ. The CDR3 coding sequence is TGCGCCAGCAGCTTGGTGGGACAGGGAGAAAGTGAGCAGTTCTTC. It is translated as CASSLVGQGESEQFF.

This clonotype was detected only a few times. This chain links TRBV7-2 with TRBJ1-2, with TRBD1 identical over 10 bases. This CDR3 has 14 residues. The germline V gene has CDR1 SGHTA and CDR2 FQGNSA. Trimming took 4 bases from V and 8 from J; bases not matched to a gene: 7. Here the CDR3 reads CASSSDRGLLGYTF. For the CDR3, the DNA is TGTGCCAGCAGCTCCGACAGGGGGCTGTTGGGCTACACCTTC.

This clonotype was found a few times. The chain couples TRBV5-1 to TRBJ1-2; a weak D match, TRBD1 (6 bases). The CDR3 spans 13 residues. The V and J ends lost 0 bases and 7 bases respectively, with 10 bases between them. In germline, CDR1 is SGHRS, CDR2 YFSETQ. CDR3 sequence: CASSLAGELGYTF. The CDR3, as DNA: TGCGCCAGCAGCTTGGCAGGGGAGCTTGGCTACACCTTC. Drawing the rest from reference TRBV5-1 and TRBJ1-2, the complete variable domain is KAGVTQTPRYLIKTRGQQVTLSCSPISGHRSVSWYQQTPGQGLQFLFEYFSETQRNKGNFPGRFSGRQFSNSRSEMNVSTLELGDSALYLCASSLAGELGYTFGSGTRLTVV.

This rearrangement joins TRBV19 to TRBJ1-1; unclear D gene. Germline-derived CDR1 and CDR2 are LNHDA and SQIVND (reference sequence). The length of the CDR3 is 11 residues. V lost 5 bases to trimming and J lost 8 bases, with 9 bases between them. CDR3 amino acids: CASSRLGEAFF. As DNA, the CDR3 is TGTGCCAGTAGTCGACTGGGGGAAGCTTTCTTT.

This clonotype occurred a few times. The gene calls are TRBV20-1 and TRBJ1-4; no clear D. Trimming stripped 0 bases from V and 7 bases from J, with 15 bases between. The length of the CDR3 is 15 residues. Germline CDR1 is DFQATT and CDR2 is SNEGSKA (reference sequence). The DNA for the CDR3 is TGCAGTGCTAGAGATCGGATGTGGGGAGGTGAAAAACTGTTTTTT. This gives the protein CSARDRMWGGEKLFF.

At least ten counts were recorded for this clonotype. The CDR3 region has the DNA TGTGCCAGCAGCCCTAACAGGGGAGACACCGGGGAGCTGTTTTTT. Amino acid sequence: CASSPNRGDTGELFF. This sequence joins TRBV7-2 and TRBJ2-2, with 7 bases lining up with TRBD1. With V trimmed by 5 bases and J by 3 bases, 6 bases remained unmatched. The CDR3 length is 15 residues. Germline V CDR1 and CDR2: SGHTA, FQGNSA.

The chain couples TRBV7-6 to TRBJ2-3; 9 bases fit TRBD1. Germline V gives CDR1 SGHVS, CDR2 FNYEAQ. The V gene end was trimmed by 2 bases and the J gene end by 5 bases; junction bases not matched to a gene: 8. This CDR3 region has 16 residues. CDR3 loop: CASSLRGQGLQDTQYF. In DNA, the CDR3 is TGTGCCAGCAGCTTACGTGGACAGGGGTTACAAGATACGCAGTATTTT.

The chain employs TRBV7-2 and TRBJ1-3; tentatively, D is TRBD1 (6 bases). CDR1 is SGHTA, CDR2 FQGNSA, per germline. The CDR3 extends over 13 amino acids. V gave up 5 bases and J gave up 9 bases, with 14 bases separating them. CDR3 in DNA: TGTGCCAGCAGCCCAAGACAAGGGGGCACCATATATTTT. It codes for CASSPRQGGTIYF. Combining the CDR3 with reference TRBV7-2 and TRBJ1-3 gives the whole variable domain GAGVSQSPSNKVTEKGKDVELRCDPISGHTALYWYRQSLGQGLEFLIYFQGNSAPDKSGLPSDRFSAERTGGSVSTLTIQRTQQEDSAVYLCASSPRQGGTIYFGEGSWLTVV.

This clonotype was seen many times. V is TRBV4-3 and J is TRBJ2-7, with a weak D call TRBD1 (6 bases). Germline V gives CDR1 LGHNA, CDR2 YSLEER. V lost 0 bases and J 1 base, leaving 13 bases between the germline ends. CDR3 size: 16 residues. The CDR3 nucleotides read TGCGCCAGCAGCCAAGATCCGACAGGTAATTCCTACGAGCAGTACTTC. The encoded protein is CASSQDPTGNSYEQYF.

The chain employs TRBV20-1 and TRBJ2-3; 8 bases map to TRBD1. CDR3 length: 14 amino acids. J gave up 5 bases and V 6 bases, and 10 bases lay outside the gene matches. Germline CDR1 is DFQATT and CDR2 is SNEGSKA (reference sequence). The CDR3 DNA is TGCAGTGCCCTGGACAGGGTTGTAAGAGATACGCAGTATTTT. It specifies CSALDRVVRDTQYF.

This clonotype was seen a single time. CDR3 bases: TGTGCCAGCAGTGGGAGGGTGGTGGGTGAGCAGTTCTTC. Amino acid sequence: CASSGRVVGEQFF. This chain uses TRBV25-1 with TRBJ2-1, with D perhaps matching TRBD2 (6 bases). Between the trimmed V and J ends, which lost 4 bases and 9 bases, there was a span of 13 bases. Germline CDR1 MGHDK, CDR2 SYGVNS. CDR3 length: 13 amino acids.

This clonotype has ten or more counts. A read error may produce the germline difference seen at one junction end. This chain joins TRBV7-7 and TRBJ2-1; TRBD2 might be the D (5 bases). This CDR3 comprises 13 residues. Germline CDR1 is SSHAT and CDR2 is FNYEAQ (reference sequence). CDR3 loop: CASSLGYGDEQFF. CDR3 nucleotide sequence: TGTGCTAGCAGCTTAGGGTACGGGGATGAGCAGTTCTTC.

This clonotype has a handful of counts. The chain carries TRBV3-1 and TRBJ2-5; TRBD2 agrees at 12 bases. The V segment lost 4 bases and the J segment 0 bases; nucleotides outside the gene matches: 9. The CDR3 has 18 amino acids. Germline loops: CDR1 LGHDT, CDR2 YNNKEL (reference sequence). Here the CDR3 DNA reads TGTGCCAGCAGCCGTAGGACTAGCGGGACAGGACACCAAGAGACCCAGTACTTC. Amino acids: CASSRRTSGTGHQETQYF.

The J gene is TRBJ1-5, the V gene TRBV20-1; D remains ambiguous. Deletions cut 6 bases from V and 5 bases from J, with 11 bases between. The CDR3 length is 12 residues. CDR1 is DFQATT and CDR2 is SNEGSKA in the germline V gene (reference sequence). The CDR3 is CSAEDRDQPQHF. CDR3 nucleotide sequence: TGCAGTGCAGAAGACCGAGATCAGCCCCAGCATTTT.

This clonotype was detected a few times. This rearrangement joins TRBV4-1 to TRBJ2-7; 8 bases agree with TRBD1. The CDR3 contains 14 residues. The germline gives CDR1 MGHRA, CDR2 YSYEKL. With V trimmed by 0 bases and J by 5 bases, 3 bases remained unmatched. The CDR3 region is CASSQEPGQDEQYF. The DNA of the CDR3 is TGCGCCAGCAGCCAAGAACCGGGACAGGACGAGCAGTACTTC.

This CDR3 reads CASSLMGGDLNGYTF. The CDR3, as DNA: TGCGCCAGCAGCTTGATGGGGGGCGATTTGAATGGCTACACCTTC. The J gene is TRBJ1-2, the V gene TRBV5-1, with TRBD1 as a possible D gene (6 bases). The germline gives CDR1 SGHRS, CDR2 YFSETQ. This CDR3 has 15 residues. V lost 1 base, J lost 6 bases, and 16 bases lay in between.

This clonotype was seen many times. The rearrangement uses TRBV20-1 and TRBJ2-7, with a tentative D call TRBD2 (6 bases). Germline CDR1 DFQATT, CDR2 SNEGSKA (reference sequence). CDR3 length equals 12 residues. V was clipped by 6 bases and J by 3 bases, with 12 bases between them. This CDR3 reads CSAYGAGYEQYF. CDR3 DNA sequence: TGCAGTGCCTACGGAGCGGGCTACGAGCAGTACTTC.

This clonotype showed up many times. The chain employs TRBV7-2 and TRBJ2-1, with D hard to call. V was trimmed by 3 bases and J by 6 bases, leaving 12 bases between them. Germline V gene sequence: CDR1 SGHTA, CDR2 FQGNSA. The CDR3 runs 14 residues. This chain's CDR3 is CASSFGGLGNEQFF. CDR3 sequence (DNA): TGTGCCAGCAGCTTTGGCGGATTGGGCAATGAGCAGTTCTTC.

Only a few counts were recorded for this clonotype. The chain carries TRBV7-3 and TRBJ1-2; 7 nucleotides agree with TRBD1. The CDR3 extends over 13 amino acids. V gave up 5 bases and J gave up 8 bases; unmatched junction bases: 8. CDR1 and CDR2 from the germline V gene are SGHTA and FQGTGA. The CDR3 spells CASSPQQGHGYTF. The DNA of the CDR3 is TGTGCCAGCAGCCCTCAACAGGGGCACGGCTACACCTTC.

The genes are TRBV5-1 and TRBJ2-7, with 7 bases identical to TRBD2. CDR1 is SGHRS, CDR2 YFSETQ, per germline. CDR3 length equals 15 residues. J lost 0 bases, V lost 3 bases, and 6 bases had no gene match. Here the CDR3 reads CASSSIRDYSYEQYF. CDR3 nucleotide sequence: TGCGCCAGCAGCTCGATACGGGACTACTCCTACGAGCAGTACTTC.

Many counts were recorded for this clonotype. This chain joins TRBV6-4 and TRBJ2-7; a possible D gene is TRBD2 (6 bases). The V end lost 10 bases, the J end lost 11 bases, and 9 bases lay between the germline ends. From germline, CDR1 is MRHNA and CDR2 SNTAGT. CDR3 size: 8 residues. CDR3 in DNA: TGTGCCACCCGGAGGGAGTACTTC. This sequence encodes CATRREYF.

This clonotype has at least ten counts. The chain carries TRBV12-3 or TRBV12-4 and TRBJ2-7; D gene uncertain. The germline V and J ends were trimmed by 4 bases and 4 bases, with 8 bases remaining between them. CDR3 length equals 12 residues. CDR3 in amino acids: CASSSRIYEQYF. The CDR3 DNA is TGTGCCAGCAGTTCCCGGATTTACGAGCAGTACTTC.

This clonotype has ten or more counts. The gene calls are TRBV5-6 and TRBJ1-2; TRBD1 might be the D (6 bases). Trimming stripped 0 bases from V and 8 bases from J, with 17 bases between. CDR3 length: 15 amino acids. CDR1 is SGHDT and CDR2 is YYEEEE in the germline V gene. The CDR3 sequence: CASSLGDTRSRGYTF. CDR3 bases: TGTGCCAGCAGCTTGGGGGACACCCGGTCGCGAGGCTACACCTTC. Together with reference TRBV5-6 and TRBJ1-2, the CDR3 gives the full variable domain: DAGVTQSPTHLIKTRGQQVTLRCSPKSGHDTVSWYQQALGQGPQFIFQYYEEEERQRGNFPDRFSGHQFPNYSSELNVNALLLGDSALYLCASSLGDTRSRGYTFGSGTRLTVV.

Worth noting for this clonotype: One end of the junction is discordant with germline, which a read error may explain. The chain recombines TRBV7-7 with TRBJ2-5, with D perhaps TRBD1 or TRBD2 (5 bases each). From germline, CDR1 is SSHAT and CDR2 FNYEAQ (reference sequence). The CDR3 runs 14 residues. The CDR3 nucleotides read TGTGCTAGCAGCCGGGGACCGATACAAGAGACCCAGTACTTC. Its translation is CASSRGPIQETQYF.

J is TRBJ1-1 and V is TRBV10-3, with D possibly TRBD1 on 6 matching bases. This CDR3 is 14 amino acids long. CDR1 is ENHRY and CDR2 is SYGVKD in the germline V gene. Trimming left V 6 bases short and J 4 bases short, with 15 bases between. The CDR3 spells CAISRTGSVTEAFF. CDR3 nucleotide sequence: TGTGCCATCAGCCGAACAGGGTCGGTCACTGAAGCTTTCTTT.

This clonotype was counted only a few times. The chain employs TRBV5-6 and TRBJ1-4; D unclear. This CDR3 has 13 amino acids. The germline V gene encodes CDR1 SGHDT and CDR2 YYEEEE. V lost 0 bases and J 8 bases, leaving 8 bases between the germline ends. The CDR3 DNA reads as TGTGCCAGCAGCTTGGCGAGAGACGAAAAACTGTTTTTT. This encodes CASSLARDEKLFF.

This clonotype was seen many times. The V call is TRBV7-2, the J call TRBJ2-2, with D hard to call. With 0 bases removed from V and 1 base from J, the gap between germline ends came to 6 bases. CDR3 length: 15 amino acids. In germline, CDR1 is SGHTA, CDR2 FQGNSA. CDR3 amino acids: CASSLAHKNTGELFF. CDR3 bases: TGTGCCAGCAGCTTAGCCCACAAGAACACCGGGGAGCTGTTTTTT.

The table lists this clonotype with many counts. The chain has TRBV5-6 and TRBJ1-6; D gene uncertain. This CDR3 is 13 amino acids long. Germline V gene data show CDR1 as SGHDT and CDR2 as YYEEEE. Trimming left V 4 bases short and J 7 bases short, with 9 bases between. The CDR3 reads CASSPSGNSPLHF. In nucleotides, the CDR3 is TGTGCCAGCAGCCCATCGGGGAATTCACCCCTCCACTTT.